This T cell receptor beta chain came from a study of shared clonotypes between healthy human individuals (dated by TCRdb to 2019 to 2021). Describing the broader study: A couple of women and a few men aged 18 to 49 years were included in the cohort. Per donor, three plates each were used for CD4 naive and CD4 memory, two for CD8 naive, and one for CD8 memory. The study deeply sequenced blood TCR repertoires of about 5 healthy adults to estimate repertoire size and the extent of clonotype sharing between individuals. To increase sequencing depth and limit assay-specific biases, different laboratories used diverse techniques to prepare libraries and sequence TCR repertoires. Leukapheresis yielded between about 0.85 and 10 billion PBMCs per donor. What the authors observed across the whole study: The genetic and exposure-history diversity represented was limited by the small number of donors. Pairwise subsampling led to the expectation that sequencing depth would affect the degree of clonotype sharing among donors. Rarefaction of sorted-subset datasets indicated incomplete sequencing despite the large sequencing depth. Clonotypes shared by all four sorted-subset donors showed higher generation probabilities than non-shared clonotypes. Only blood was sampled, and tissue TCR repertoires likely differ from those in blood. Estimated clonotype richness was generally larger for naive than for memory subsets. When four donors were compared, the shared fraction of clonotypes was about 5% for naive CD4, roughly 3.4% for naive CD8, 2% to 2.5% for memory CD4, and less than 0.5% for memory CD8.

The CDR3 runs 15 residues from the cysteine to the phenylalanine. The DNA shown is the 45-base CDR3, in frame from base 1. According to the germline V gene, CDR1 reads MDHEN and CDR2 reads SYDVKM. At the junction V is shortened by 3 bases and J by 4 bases, with 12 bases in between. Comment on this clone: Its antigen is currently not known. No much larger clone is present one base from it, and per-base qualities are unavailable.

The donors were healthy, HIV-negative adults who had no recently reported acute infections or vaccinations. Every donor was a Caucasian adult residing in Nashville, Tennessee, USA. CD8 memory samples were composed of magnetically selected CD45RO+ cells combined with CCR7-negative CD45RA+ effector memory (TemRA) cells. After blood collection by leukapheresis, PBMCs were isolated using Ficoll-Histopaque density gradient centrifugation and then cryopreserved in the vapor phase of liquid nitrogen. Purity and quantity of every magnetically sorted T cell population were checked by analytical flow cytometry. Genomic DNA was isolated from each sorted fraction and quantified by UV absorbance on a Nanodrop 2000c. Using the deep immunoSEQ assay, TCR CDR3 regions were amplified from genomic DNA by multiplex PCR. For each cell subset, the extracted genomic DNA was distributed evenly across all wells of several immunoSEQ 96-well plates, and each plate served as one replicate. For sorted subsets, each replicate PCR was loaded with 200 ng genomic DNA, equivalent to 25,000 to 30,000 T cell genomes. Purified libraries were quantified with a Qubit 3.0 fluorometer, sized on a Bioanalyzer 2100, and re-quantified with the KAPA Library Quantification kit. Every immunoSEQ 96-well plate was sequenced on a dedicated single-read 150-cycle Illumina NextSeq 550 flow cell. On the authors' methods: Because only junctional sequences without quality scores were contained in the immunoSEQ output, filtering matching that applied to full-length reads could not be performed. Sequences were annotated with PyIR, a Python wrapper for IgBLAST v1.9, and V/J genes and CDR3 were assigned using IMGT germline references. Reads were filtered out if the reads had weak V/J assignments (E-value above 1e-6), no CDR3, stop codons, out-of-frame junctions, or ambiguous translated residues. A V3J clonotype was defined by an identical inferred V gene, J gene, and CDR3 amino acid sequence. The percentage overlap between two repertoires was calculated by dividing the number of shared unique clonotypes by the size of the smaller repertoire. Richness of each repertoire was evaluated using RTK rarefaction, the Chao1 estimator, and Recon v2.1 estimates of unobserved clonotypes. Generation probabilities for all TCRbeta clonotypes obtained by the gDNA method from a few donors were computed using OLGA. What TCRdb holds here is the immuneACCESS table cut down to in-frame rearrangements. Part of the clones is not present; checked against another copy, under half of the missing clones reflect an unresolved V gene, and the others are unexplained. The V and J calls and the clone size are those of that table, but D and trimming were determined from the DNA. Counted in this sample were 100,000 to 120,000 clones; around two thirds of them appeared once. Together, the top ten hold around 24% of the sample.

This receptor was obtained from a woman in her 30s in good health. Here the chain combines TRBV28 and TRBJ1-4; the D gene is not confidently resolved. The sequencing input was memory CD8+ T cells sorted from blood. Sample cell subset or site, as interpreted from the label and publication: CD45RO+ cells pooled with CCR7-negative TemRA cells. The CDR3 corresponds to CASSFGRLHNEKLFF. The DNA reads as follows: TGTGCCAGCAGTTTTGGACGGCTTCATAATGAAAAACTGTTTTTT.